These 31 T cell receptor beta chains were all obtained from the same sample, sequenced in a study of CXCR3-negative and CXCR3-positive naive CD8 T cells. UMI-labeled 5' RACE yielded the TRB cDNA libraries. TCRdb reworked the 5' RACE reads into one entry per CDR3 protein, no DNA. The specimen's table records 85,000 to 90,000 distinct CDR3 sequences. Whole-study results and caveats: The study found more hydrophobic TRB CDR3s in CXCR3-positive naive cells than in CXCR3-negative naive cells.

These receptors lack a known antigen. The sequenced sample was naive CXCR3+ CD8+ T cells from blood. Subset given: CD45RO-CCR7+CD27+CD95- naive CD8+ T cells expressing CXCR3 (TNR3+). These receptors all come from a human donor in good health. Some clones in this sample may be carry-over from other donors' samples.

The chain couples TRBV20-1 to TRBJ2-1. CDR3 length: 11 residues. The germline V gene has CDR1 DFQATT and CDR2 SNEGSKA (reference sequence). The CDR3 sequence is CSASSSNEQFF.

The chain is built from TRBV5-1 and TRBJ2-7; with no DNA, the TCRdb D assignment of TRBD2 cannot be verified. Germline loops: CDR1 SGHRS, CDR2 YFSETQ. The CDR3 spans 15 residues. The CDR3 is CASSPFGELPDEQYF.

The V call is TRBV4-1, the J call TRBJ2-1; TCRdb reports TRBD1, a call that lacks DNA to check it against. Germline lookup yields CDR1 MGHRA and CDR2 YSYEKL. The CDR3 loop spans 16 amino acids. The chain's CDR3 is CASSQPGAGGKDEQFF.

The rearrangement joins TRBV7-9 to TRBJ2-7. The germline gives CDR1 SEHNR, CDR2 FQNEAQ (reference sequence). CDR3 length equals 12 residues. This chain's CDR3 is CASSLVPGEQYF.

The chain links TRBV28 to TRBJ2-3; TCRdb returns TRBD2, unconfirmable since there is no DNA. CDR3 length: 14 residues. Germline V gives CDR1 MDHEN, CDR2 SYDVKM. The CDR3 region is CASSPSRPAGTQYF. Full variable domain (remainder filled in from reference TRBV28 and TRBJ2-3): DVKVTQSSRYLVKRTGEKVFLECVQDMDHENMFWYRQDPGLGLRLIYFSYDVKMKEKGDIPEGYSVSREKKERFSLILESASTNQTSMYLCASSPSRPAGTQYFGPGTRLTVL.

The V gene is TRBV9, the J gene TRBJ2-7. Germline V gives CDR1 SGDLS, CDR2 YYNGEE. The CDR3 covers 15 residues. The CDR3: CASSVEGTTIYEQYF. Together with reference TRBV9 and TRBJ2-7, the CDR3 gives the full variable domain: DSGVTQTPKHLITATGQRVTLRCSPRSGDLSVYWYQQSLDQGLQFLIQYYNGEERAKGNILERFSAQQFPDLHSELNLSSLELGDSALYFCASSVEGTTIYEQYFGPGTRLTVT.

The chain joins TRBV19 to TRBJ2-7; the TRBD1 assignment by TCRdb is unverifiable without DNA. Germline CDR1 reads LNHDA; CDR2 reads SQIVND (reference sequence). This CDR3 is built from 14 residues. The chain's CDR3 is CASRSREGPYEQYF.

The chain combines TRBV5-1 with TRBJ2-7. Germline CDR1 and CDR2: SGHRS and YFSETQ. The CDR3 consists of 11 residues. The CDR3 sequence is CASSSPYEQYF. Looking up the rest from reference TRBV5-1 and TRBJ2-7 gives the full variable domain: KAGVTQTPRYLIKTRGQQVTLSCSPISGHRSVSWYQQTPGQGLQFLFEYFSETQRNKGNFPGRFSGRQFSNSRSEMNVSTLELGDSALYLCASSSPYEQYFGPGTRLTVT.

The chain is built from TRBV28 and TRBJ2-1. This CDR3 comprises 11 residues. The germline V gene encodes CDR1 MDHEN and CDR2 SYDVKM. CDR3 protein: CASSFFGEQFF.

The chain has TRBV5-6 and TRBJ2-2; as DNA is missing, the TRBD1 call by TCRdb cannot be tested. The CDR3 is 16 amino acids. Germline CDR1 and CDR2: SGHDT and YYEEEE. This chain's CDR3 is CASSRGDRGATGELFF.

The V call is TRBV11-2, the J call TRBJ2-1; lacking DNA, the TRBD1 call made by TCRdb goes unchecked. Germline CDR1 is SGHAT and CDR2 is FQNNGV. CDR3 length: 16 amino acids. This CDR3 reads CASSVGGGDSYNEQFF.

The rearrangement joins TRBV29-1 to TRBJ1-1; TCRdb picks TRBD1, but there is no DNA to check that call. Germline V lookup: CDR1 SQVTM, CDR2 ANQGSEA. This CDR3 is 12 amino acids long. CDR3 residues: CSAGQGITEAFF. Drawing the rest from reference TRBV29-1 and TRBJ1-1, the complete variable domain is SAVISQKPSRDICQRGTSLTIQCQVDSQVTMMFWYRQQPGQSLTLIATANQGSEATYESGFVIDKFPISRPNLTFSTLTVSNMSPEDSSIYLCSAGQGITEAFFGQGTRLTVV.

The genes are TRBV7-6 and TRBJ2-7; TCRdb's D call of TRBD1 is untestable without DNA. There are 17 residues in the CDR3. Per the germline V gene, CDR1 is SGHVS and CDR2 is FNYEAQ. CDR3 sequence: CASSLEAGTATSYEQYF.

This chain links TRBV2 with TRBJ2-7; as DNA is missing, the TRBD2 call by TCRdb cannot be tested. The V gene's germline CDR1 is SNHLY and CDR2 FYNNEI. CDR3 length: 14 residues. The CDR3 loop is CASSALAGAYEQYF.

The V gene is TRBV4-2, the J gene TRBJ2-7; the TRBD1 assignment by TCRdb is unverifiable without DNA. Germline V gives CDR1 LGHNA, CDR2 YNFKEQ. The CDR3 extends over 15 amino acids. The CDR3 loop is CASSQTGGVAYEQYF.

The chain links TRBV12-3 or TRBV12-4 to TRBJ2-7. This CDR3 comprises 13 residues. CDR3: CASSVWGAYEQYF.

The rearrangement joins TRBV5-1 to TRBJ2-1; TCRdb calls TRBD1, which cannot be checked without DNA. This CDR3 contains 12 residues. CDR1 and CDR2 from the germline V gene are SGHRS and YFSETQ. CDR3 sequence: CASSPGWDEQFF.

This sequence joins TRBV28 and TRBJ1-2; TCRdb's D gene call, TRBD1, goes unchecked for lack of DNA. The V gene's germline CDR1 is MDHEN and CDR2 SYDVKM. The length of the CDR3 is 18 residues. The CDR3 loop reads CASSPLSLQRPLGYGYTF.

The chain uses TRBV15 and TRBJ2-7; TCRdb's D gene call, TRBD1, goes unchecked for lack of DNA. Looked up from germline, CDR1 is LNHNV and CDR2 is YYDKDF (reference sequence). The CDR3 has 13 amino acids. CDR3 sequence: CATSRQGSYEQYF. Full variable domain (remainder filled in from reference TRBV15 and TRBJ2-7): DAMVIQNPRYQVTQFGKPVTLSCSQTLNHNVMYWYQQKSSQAPKLLFHYYDKDFNNEADTPDNFQSRRPNTSFCFLDIRSPGLGDTAMYLCATSRQGSYEQYFGPGTRLTVT.

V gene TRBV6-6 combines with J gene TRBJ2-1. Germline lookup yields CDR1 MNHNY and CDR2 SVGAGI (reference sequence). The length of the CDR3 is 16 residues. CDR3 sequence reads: CASSPLSSISNEGQFF.

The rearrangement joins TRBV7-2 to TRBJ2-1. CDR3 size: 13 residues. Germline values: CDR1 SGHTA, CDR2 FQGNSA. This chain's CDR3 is CASSSKIYNEQFF.

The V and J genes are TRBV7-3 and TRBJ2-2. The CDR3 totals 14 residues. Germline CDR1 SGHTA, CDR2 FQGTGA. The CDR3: CASSFVLGTGELFF.

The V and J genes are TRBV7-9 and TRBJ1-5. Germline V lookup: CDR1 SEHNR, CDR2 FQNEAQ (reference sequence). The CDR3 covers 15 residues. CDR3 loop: CASSFGNQVDQPQHF.

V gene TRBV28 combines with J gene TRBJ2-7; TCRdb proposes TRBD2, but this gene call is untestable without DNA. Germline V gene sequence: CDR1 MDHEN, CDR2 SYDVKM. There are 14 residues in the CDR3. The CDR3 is CASRQAGDSYEQYF.

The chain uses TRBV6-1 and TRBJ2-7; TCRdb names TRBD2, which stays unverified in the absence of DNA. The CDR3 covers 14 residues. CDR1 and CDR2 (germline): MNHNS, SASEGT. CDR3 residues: CASSSGTLTYEQYF.

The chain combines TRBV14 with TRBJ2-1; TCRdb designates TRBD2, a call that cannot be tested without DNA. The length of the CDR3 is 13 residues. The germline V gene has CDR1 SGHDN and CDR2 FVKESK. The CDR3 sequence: CASSQDSGDEQFF.

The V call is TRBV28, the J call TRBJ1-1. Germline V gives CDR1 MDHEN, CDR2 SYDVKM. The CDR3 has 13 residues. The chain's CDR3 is CASREGTDTEAFF.

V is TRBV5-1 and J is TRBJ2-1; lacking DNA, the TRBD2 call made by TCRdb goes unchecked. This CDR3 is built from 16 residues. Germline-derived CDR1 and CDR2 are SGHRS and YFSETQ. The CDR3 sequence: CASSLVGLASYNEQFF.

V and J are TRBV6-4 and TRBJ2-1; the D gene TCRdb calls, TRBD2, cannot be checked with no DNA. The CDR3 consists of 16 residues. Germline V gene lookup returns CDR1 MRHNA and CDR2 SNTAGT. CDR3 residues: CASSDRTSGEYNEQFF.

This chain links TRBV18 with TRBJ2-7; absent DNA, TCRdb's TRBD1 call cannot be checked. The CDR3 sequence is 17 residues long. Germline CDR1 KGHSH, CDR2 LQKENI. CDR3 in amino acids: CASSPPSGQASPWEQYF.

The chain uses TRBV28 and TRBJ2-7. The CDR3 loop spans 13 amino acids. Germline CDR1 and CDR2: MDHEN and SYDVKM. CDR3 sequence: CASSLVNTYEQYF.